This entry features one T cell receptor beta chain sequence. Additional DNA sequences in this sample encode the identical CDR3. This sample was taken from a study of shared clonotypes between healthy human individuals. The data were produced by immunoSEQ multiplex PCR, yet TCRdb's version contains in-frame clones alone and is incomplete. In the table there are about 1.5 million clones, approximately 98% of which are singletons. This CDR3 is 14 amino acids long. Germline CDR1 SGDLS, CDR2 YYNGEE. The V and J ends lost 1 base and 1 base respectively, with 8 bases between them. This receptor was obtained from a man younger than 45 in good health. The gene calls are TRBV9 and TRBJ2-5; a weak D match, TRBD2 (5 bases). The sample consisted of naive CD4+ T cells sorted from blood. Documented subset: CD45RA+ positively selected. CDR3 residues: CASSVRGSQETQYF. CDR3 nucleotides: TGTGCCAGCAGCGTACGGGGAAGCCAAGAGACCCAGTACTTC.